This TCR beta chain came from a study of cytomegalovirus exposure and HLA in healthy donors. In the PCR, 60 Vbeta and 13 Jbeta primers were used. The assay was immunoSEQ multiplex PCR, and TCRdb's table has in-frame clones only and misses some. Here the sample table reports approximately 120,000 clones. Losses at the gene ends were 4 bases for V and 8 bases for J; bases not matched to a gene: 5. CDR1 and CDR2 from the germline V gene are ENHRY and SYGVKD. The CDR3 is 14 amino acids. The genes are TRBV10-3 and TRBJ1-1; the match to TRBD1 covers 12 bases. Specimen: PBMCs. The source is a man in his late teens or twenties in good health and CMV-seronegative. In DNA form, the CDR3 reads TGTGCCATCAGTGGGGCCGGGACAGGGGGCGAAGCTTTCTTT. It yields the protein CAISGAGTGGEAFF.